This T cell receptor (beta chain) is from a study of blood T cell repertoires in COVID-19. Study in general: Whether acute or convalescent, the COVID-19 samples came from the United States, Italy and Spain.

The CDR3 extends over 14 amino acids. Germline V lookup: CDR1 LNHDA, CDR2 SQIVND (reference sequence). V lost 5 bases, J lost 2 bases, and 10 bases lay in between. How the authors handled the data: By means of reference gene primer amplification, nucleated cell counts were estimated. Some clones are missing from TCRdb's copy, which holds only in-frame ones; the method was immunoSEQ multiplex PCR. That table furnishes V, J and clone size, whereas the DNA furnished D and trimming. The table has around 370,000 clones, 90% seen once. Sample: peripheral blood. The chain combines TRBV19 with TRBJ1-5, with D hard to call. The TCR sequence derives from a man aged 18 to 30 with active or convalescent COVID-19. CDR3 bases: TGTGCCAGTAGTCCCGGGTTAGGCAATCAGCCCCAGCATTTT. Protein sequence: CASSPGLGNQPQHF.